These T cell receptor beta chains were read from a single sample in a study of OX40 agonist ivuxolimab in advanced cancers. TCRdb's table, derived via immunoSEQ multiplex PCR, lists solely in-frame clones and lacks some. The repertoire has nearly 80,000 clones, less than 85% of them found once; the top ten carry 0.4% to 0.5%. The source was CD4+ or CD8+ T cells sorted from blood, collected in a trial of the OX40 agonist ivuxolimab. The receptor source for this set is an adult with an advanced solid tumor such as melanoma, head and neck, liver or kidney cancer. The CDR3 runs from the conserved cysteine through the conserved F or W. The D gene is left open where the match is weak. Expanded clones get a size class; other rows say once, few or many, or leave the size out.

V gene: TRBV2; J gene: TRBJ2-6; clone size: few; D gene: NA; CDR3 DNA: TGTGCCAGCAGGGCGGCTGGGGCCAACGTCCTGACTTTC; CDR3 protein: CASRAAGANVLTF
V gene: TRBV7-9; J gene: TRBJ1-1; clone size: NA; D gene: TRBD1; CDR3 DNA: TGTGCCAGCAGCCCCCGACAGGGTGGCGCTGAAGCTTTCTTT; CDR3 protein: CASSPRQGGAEAFF
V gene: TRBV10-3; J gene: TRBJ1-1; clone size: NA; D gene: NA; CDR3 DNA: TGTGCCATCAAAGTCTCAGGAGAGTCTGAAGCTTTCTTT; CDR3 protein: CAIKVSGESEAFF
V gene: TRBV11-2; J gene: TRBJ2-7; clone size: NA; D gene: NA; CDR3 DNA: TGTGCCAGCAGCTTCACAACGGGAACCTACGAGCAGTACTTC; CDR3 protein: CASSFTTGTYEQYF
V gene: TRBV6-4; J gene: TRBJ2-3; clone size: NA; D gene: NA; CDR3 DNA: TGTGCCAGCAGTGACCCGCCGTCTGATACGCAGTATTTT; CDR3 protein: CASSDPPSDTQYF
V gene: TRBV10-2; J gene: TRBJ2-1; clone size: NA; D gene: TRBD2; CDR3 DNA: TGCGCCAGCCTTTACCCGGGGGGGCCGAAGGATGAGCAGTTCTTC; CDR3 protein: CASLYPGGPKDEQFF
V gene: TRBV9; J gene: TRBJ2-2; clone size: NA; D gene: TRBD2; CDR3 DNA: TGTGCCAGCAGCTCAACTAGCGGTTACACCGGGGAGCTGTTTTTT; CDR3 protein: CASSSTSGYTGELFF
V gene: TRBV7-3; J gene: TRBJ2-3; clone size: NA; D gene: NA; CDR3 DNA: TGTGCCAGCAGCCCCTGGACTATCCGCACAGATACGCAGTATTTT; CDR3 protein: CASSPWTIRTDTQYF
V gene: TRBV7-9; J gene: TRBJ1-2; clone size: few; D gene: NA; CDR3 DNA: TGTGCCAGCAGCTTAGGGACAGATGGCTACACCTTC; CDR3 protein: CASSLGTDGYTF
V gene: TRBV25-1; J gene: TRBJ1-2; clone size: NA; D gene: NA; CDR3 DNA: TGTGCCAGCAGTGAAACAGGGAGGAGTAATGGCTACACCTTC; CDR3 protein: CASSETGRSNGYTF
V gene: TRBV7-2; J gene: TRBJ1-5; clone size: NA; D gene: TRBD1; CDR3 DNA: TGTGCCAGCAGTAGGGACAGGGGCAATCAGCCCCAGCATTTT; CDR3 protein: CASSRDRGNQPQHF
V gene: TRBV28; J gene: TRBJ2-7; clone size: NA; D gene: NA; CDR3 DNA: TGTGCCAGCAGTTTATGGGACCAAGCGCCCTACGAGCAGTACTTC; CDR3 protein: CASSLWDQAPYEQYF
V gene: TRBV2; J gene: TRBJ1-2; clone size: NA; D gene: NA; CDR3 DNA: TGTGCCAGCAGTGTGGCGAGATCGGGCTACACCTTC; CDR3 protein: CASSVARSGYTF
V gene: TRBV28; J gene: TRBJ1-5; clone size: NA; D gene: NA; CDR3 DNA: TGTGCCAGCAGTCCGCGAGGGAGGGGGAATCAGCCCCAGCATTTT; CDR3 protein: CASSPRGRGNQPQHF
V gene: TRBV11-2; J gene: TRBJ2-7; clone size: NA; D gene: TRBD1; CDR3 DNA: TGTGCCAGCAGCTTAGATAGTAGGACAGGGGGCTCCTACGAGCAGTACTTC; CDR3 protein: CASSLDSRTGGSYEQYF
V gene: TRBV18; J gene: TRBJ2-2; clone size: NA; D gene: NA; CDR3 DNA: TGTGCCAGCTCACAGGGGACCAACACCGGGGAGCTGTTTTTT; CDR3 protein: CASSQGTNTGELFF
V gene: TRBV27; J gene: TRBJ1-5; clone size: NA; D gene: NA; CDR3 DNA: TGTGCCAGCAGTTTATCGCAGACAGGAATCAATCAGCCCCAGCATTTT; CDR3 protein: CASSLSQTGINQPQHF
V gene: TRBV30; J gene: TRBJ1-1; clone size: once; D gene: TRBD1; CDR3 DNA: TGTGCCTGGAGTGTACTAGGGGGCGCCTCGAGGACTGAAGCTTTCTTT; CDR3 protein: CAWSVLGGASRTEAFF
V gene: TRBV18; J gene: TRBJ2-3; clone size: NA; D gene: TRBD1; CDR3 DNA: TGTGCCAGCTCACCGGGACAGGGAAGCCCAGATACGCAGTATTTT; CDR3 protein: CASSPGQGSPDTQYF
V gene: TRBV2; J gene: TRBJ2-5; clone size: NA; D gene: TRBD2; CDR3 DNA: TGTGCCAGCAGCCAGAGTACCGGGAGGCAGACCCAGTACTTC; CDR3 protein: CASSQSTGRQTQYF
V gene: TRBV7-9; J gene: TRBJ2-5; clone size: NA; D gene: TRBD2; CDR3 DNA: TGTGCCAGCAGCTTACGGGGAGGGGAGACCCAGTACTTC; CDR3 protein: CASSLRGGETQYF
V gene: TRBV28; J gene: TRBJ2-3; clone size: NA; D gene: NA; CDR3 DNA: TGTGCCAGCACAGATCCCACAGATACGCAGTATTTT; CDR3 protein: CASTDPTDTQYF
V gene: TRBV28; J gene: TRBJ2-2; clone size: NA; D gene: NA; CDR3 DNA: TGTGCCAGCAGCGCTACCCGTAAAGGCGGGGAGCTGTTTTTT; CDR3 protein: CASSATRKGGELFF
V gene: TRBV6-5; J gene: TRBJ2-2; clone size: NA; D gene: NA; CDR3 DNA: TGTGCCAGCAGTTACCGAAACCTGAACACCGGGGAGCTGTTTTTT; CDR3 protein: CASSYRNLNTGELFF
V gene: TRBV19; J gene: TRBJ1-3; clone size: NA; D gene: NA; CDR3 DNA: TGTGCCAGTAGTGACCTGAGCTCTGGAAACACCATATATTTT; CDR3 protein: CASSDLSSGNTIYF
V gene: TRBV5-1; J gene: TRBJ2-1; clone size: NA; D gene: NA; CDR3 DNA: TGCGCCAGCAGCTTGGCCGTTCGGGGACGGGATGAGCAGTTCTTC; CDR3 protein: CASSLAVRGRDEQFF
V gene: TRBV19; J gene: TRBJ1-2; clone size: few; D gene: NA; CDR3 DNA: TGTGCCGCAGCTCGGTCATTTAGGACAGGCTACACCTTC; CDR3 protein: CAAARSFRTGYTF
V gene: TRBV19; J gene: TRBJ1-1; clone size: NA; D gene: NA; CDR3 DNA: TGTGCCAGTAGTGTGGGGGCTCTAGCTTTCTTT; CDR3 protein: CASSVGALAFF
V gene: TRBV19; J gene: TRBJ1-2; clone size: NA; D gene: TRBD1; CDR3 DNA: TGTGCCAGTAGTCCAACAGGGGCGCTGGATGGCTACACCTTC; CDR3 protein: CASSPTGALDGYTF
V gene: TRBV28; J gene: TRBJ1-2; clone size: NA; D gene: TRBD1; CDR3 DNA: TGTGCCAGCAGCGACAGGGTCGGCGGCTACACCTTC; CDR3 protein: CASSDRVGGYTF
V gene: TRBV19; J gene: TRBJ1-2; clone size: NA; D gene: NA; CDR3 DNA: TGTGCCAGTAGTACAGGACTTAACTATGGCTACACCTTC; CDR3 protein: CASSTGLNYGYTF
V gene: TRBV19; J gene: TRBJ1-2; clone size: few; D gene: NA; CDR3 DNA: TGTGCCAGTAGTATAGATCGCAGCCTCTATGGCTACACCTTC; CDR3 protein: CASSIDRSLYGYTF
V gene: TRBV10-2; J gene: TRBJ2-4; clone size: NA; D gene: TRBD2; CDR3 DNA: TGCGCCAGCAGTGATAATAGCGGGAGCATCCAAAACATTCAGTACTTC; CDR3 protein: CASSDNSGSIQNIQYF
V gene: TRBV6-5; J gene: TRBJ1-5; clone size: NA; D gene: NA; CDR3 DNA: TGTGCCAGCAGCCGGACAGTCTATAGCAATCAGCCCCAGCATTTT; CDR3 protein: CASSRTVYSNQPQHF
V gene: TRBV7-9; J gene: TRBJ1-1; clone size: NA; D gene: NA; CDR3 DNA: TGTGCCAGCAGCTTAGACTGGGGGACTGAAGCTTTCTTT; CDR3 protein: CASSLDWGTEAFF
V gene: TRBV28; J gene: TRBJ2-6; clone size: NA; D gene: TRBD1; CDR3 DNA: TGTGCCAGCAGTCTCAGGGGGTCTGGGGCCAACGTCCTGACTTTC; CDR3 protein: CASSLRGSGANVLTF
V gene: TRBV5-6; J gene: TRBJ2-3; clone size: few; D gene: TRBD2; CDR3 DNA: TGTGCCAGCAGCCTCAGAACTTCCACTAGCGGGAGAACAGATACGCAGTATTTT; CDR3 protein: CASSLRTSTSGRTDTQYF
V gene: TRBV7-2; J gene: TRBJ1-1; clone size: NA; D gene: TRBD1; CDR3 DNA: TGTGCCAGCAGGCGCGCCGGGACAGGTATAAAGTCTGAAGCTTTCTTT; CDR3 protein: CASRRAGTGIKSEAFF
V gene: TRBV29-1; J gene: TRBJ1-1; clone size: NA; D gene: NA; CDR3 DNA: TGCAGCTCGAAGGCTCGGACGGATTACACTGAAGCTTTCTTT; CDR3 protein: CSSKARTDYTEAFF
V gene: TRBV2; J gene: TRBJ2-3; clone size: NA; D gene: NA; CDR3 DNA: TGTGCCAGCTCCCTGTCGACAGGGACTTCGGATACGCAGTATTTT; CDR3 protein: CASSLSTGTSDTQYF
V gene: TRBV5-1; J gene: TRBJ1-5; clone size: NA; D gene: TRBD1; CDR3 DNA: TGCGCCAGCAGTTCCGGGACAGAGAATCAGCCCCAGCATTTT; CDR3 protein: CASSSGTENQPQHF
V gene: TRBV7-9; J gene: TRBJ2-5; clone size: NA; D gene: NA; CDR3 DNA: TGTGCCAGCAGCTTAGGTTCCTTAGAGACCCAGTACTTC; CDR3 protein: CASSLGSLETQYF
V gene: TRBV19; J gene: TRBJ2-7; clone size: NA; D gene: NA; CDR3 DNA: TGTGCCAGTAGTTCGCCGGGACTCTCCTACGAGCAGTACTTC; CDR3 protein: CASSSPGLSYEQYF
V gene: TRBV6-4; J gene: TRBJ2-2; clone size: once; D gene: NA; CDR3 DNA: TGTGCCAGCAGCAGGGGCAGGACGGCGAACACCGGGGAGCTGTTTTTT; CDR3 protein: CASSRGRTANTGELFF
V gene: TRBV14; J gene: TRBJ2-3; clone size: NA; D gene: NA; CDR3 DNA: TGTGCCAGCAGCCTAGGGCCCACCCCAGATACGCAGTATTTT; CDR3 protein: CASSLGPTPDTQYF
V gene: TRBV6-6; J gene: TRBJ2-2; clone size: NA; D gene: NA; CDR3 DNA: TGTGCCAGCAGATATGGTGGAGTGTTGATCGGGGAGCTGTTTTTT; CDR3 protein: CASRYGGVLIGELFF
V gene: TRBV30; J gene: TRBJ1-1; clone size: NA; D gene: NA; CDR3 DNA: TGTGCCTGGGGCCGGGCCGTGATATGGGACACTGAAGCTTTCTTT; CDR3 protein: CAWGRAVIWDTEAFF
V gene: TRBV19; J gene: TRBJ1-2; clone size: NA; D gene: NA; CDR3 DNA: TGTGCCAGTAGTACCGGGACGGTAGGCTACACCTTC; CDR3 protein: CASSTGTVGYTF
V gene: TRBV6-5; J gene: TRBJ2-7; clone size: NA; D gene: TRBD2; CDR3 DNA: TGTGCCAGCAGTTCCTCCGGGAGGACATCGCCCATCTACTTC; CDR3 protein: CASSSSGRTSPIYF
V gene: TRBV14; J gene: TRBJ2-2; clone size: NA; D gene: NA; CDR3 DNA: TGTGCCAGCAGACACGGGAAGGGGGAGCTGTTTTTT; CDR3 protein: CASRHGKGELFF
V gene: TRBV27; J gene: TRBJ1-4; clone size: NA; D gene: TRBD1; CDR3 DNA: TGTGCCAGCGGAGAACTTAAAACAGGGGGGTATGAAAAACTGTTTTTT; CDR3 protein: CASGELKTGGYEKLFF
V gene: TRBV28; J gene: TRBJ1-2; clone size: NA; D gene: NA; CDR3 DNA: TGTGCCAGCAGTTTAGGTGGGACGGCGACCTATGGCTACACCTTC; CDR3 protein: CASSLGGTATYGYTF